The clone carrying this T cell receptor beta chain has more than one count but fewer than ten. Antigen: not known. The data originate from a study of T-cell memory formation after mild COVID-19. In the study overall: The two donors had largely donor-specific TCR clusters.

TCRdb called the 5' RACE reads again in MiXCR, with one record for every CDR3 protein. The sample carries 200,000 to 250,000 distinct CDR3 sequences, roughly a tenth recorded once. V was cut by 2 bases and J by 7 bases, with 15 bases left in between. This CDR3 contains 15 residues. Per the germline V gene, CDR1 is MGHRA and CDR2 is YSYEKL. Overall study findings and caveats: Mainly in CM and EM were contracting CD4+ clones; CD8+ were in EMRA. Pre-infection memory held some responding clones, suggesting pre-existing cross-reactive T cells responded.

This receptor was taken from a man aged 18 to 29 who had mild COVID-19 (a few samples of this study predate the infection). Cell type and time point are not known. Input material: PBMCs or a T cell subset sorted from them (not recorded which). The chain links TRBV4-1 to TRBJ2-1; D is perhaps TRBD1 (7 bases). The CDR3 region is CASSQSQGGKNEQFF. The CDR3, as DNA: TGCGCCAGCAGCCAATCCCAGGGGGGAAAGAATGAGCAGTTCTTC.